This T cell receptor beta chain was retrieved from a study of T cells after yellow fever vaccination. Study background: Fractions of limited cellularity were prepared by means of SMART-Seq v4 Ultra Low Input. Study results and limitations: Boosting was followed by the reappearance of most primary-vaccination clones (around 96% CD4, around 86% CD8).

Template switching with 5'RACE generated the TCR cDNA and added a universal primer site and UMIs. TCRdb used MiXCR to reprocess the 5' RACE reads, holding one entry per CDR3 protein. The sample contains roughly 240,000 distinct CDR3 sequences, around 6.7% of which appear only once. CDR1 and CDR2 from the germline V gene are LGHNA and YNFKEQ. The CDR3 has 17 amino acids. The V segment lost 4 bases and the J segment 3 bases; nucleotides outside the gene matches: 12. This clonotype appeared once. Its antigen is unidentified. The chain recombines TRBV4-2 with TRBJ2-3, with TRBD2 matching over 8 bases. The starting material was CD4+ T cells sorted from PBMCs, obtained on the day of the yellow fever booster vaccination. The TCR sequence derives from a man aged 30 to 45 who received the YFV17D yellow fever vaccine. DNA of the CDR3: TGTGCCAGCAGCCGAACTAGCGGTTGGGTAGGGACAGATACGCAGTATTTT. It translates to CASSRTSGWVGTDTQYF.